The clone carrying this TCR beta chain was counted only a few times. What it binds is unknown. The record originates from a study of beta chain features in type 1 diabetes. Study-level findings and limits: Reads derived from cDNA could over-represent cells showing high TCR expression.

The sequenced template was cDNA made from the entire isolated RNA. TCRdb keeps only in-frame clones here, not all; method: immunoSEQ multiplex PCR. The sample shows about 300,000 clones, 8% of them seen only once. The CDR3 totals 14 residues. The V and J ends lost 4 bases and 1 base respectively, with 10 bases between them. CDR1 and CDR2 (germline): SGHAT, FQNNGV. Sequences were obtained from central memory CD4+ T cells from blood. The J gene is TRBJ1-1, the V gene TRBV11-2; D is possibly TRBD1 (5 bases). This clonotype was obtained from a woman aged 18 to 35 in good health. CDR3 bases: TGTGCCAGCAGCTCCCGGACACCGAACACTGAAGCTTTCTTT. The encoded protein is CASSSRTPNTEAFF.